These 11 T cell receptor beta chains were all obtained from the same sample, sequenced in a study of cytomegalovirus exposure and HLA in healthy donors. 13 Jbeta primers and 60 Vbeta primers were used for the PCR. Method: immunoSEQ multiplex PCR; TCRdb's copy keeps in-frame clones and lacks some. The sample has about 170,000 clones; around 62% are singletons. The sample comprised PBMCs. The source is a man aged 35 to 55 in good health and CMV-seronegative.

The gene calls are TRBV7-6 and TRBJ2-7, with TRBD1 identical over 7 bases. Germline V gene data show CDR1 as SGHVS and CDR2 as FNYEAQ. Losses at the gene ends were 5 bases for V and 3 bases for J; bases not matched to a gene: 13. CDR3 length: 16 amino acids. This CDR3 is CASSGWDRGTSYEQYF. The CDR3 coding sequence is TGTGCCAGCAGCGGGTGGGACAGAGGAACGAGCTACGAGCAGTACTTC.

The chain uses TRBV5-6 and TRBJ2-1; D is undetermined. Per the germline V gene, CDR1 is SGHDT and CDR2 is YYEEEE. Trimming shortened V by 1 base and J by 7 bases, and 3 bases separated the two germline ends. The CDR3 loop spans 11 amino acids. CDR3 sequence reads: CASSLRNEQFF. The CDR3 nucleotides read TGTGCCAGCAGCTTGCGGAATGAGCAGTTCTTC. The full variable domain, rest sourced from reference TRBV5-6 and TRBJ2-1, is DAGVTQSPTHLIKTRGQQVTLRCSPKSGHDTVSWYQQALGQGPQFIFQYYEEEERQRGNFPDRFSGHQFPNYSSELNVNALLLGDSALYLCASSLRNEQFFGPGTRLTVL.

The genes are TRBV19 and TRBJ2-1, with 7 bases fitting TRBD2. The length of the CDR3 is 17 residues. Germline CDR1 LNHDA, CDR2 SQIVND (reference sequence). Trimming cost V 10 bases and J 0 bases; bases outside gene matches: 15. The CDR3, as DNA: TGTGCCACCCGGGGAGGGCTAACCGATTTCTCCTACAATGAGCAGTTCTTC. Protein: CATRGGLTDFSYNEQFF.

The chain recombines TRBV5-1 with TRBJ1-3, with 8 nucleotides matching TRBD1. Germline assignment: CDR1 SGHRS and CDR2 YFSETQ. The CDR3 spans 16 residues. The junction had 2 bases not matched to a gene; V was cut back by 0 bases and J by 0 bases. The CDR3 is CASSLGDRSSGNTIYF. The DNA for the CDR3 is TGCGCCAGCAGCTTGGGGGACAGGAGCTCTGGAAACACCATATATTTT.

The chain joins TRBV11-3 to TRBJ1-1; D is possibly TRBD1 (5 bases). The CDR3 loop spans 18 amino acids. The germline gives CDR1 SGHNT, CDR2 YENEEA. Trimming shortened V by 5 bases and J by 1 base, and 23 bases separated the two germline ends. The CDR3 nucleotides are TGTGCCAGCAGCCGTGGTACATTCGGGGGGGTCGGGAACACTGAAGCTTTCTTT. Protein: CASSRGTFGGVGNTEAFF.

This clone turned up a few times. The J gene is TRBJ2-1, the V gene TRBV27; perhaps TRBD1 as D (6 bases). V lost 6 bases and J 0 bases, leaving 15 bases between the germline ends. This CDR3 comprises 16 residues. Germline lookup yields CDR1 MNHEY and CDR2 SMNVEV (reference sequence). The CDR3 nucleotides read TGTGCCAGCAGAAGAGGGACGGACAGCTCCTACAATGAGCAGTTCTTC. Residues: CASRRGTDSSYNEQFF.

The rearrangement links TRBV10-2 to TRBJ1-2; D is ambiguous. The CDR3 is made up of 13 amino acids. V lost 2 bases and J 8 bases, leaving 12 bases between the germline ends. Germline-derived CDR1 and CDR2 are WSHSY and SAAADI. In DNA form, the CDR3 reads TGCGCCAGCAGTGAGGCCTACAGCGGCGGCTACACCTTC. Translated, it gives CASSEAYSGGYTF.

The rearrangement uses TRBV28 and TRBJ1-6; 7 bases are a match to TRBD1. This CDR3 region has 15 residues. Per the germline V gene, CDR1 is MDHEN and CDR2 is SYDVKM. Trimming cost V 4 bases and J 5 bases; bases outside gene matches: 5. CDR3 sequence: CASSSHRGNNSPLHF. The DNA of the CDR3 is TGTGCCAGCAGTTCTCACAGGGGTAATAATTCACCCCTCCACTTT.

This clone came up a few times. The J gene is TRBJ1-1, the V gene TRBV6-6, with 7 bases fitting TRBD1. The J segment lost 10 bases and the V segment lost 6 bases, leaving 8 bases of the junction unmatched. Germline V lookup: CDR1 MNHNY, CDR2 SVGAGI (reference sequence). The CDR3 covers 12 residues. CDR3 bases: TGTGCCAGCAGCCCTGACAGGGTAGGAGCTTTCTTT. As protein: CASSPDRVGAFF.

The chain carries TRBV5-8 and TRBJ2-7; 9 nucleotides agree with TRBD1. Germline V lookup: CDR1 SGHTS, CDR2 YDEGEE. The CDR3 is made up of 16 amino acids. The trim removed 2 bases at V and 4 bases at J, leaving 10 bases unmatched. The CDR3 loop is CASSFSGNRGPYEQYF. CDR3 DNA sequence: TGTGCCAGCAGCTTCTCGGGTAACAGGGGGCCTTACGAGCAGTACTTC.

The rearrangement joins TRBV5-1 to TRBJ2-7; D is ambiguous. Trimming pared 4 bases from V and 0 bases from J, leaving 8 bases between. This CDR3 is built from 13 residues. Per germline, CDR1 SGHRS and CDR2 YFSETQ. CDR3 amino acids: CASSPQLSYEQYF. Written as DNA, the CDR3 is TGCGCCAGCAGCCCACAGCTCTCCTACGAGCAGTACTTC.